Below are 3 T cell receptor beta chains sequenced from a single sample in a study of control samples from healthy donors and cancer patients. TCRdb keeps only in-frame clones here, not all; method: immunoSEQ multiplex PCR. The data hold more than 25,000 clones, with nearly 90% observed a single time. Sequencing was performed on formalin-fixed, paraffin-embedded tissue. The receptors shown here come from a female donor with melanoma.

V gene TRBV20-1 combines with J gene TRBJ2-7, with D uncertain. The V end was cut by 4 bases, the J end by 5 bases, with 9 bases between. This CDR3 region has 11 residues. Per the germline V gene, CDR1 is DFQATT and CDR2 is SNEGSKA (reference sequence). This CDR3 reads CSANEEDEQYF. For the CDR3, the DNA is TGCAGTGCTAATGAAGAGGACGAGCAGTACTTC.

The CDR3 nucleotides read TGTGCCAGCAGTGAGGGGGGAAAACTGTTTTTT. Amino acids: CASSEGGKLFF. V usage is TRBV2 and J usage is TRBJ1-4; maybe TRBD1 (5 bases). This CDR3 is built from 11 residues. Trimming left V 3 bases short and J 10 bases short, with 6 bases between. CDR1 is SNHLY, CDR2 FYNNEI, per germline.

This clone was counted between two and nine times. V usage is TRBV7-4 and J usage is TRBJ2-1, with 8 bases matching TRBD1. The ends lost 5 bases at V and 4 bases at J; junction bases unmatched: 10. CDR1 is SGHVT and CDR2 is SQSDAQ in the germline V gene. The CDR3 has 16 residues. The chain's CDR3 is CASSHLRDRRYNEQFF. The DNA of the CDR3 is TGTGCCAGCAGCCACCTTAGGGACAGGAGATACAATGAGCAGTTCTTC.